This T cell receptor beta chain was obtained from a study of T-cell reconstitution after alpha-beta-depleted transplantation in children. Unique molecular identifiers were used in preparing the TCRbeta library. Via MiXCR, TCRdb re-called the PCR reads, giving one row per CDR3 protein. The table shows about 640,000 distinct CDR3 sequences, with roughly 13% occurring only once. In the case of this clonotype: Its antigen is undetermined.

This CDR3 region has 13 residues. Trimming removed 0 bases at V and 8 bases at J, with 7 bases between. CDR1 is SGHAT, CDR2 FQNNGV, per germline. Findings of the study overall: A year had passed since transplant, and T-cell counts and diversity by then came mostly from newly produced T cells.

The rearrangement uses TRBV11-2 and TRBJ2-2; D not certain. This sequence was found in a male patient between 5 and 17 years old who had a stem cell transplant for acute myeloid leukemia, so the T cells may come from the graft donor. The sample here was PBMCs, mostly from graft donor cells, taken 360 days after TCRalphabeta/CD19-depleted stem cell transplant. The CDR3 sequence: CASSLDRVGELFF. In nucleotides, the CDR3 is TGTGCCAGCAGCTTAGATCGCGTAGGGGAGCTGTTTTTT.